A single T cell receptor (beta chain) is shown here with its context. The sample originates from a study of cytomegalovirus exposure and HLA in healthy donors. Method: immunoSEQ multiplex PCR; TCRdb's copy keeps in-frame clones and lacks some. Of roughly 120,000 clones in the sample, over 90% are singletons; the top ten hold 1% to 1.5%. This CDR3 is 16 amino acids long. From germline, CDR1 is LNHDA and CDR2 SQIVND (reference sequence). Deletions cut 3 bases from V and 5 bases from J, with 19 bases between. V and J are TRBV19 and TRBJ1-2, with a weak D call TRBD1 (6 bases). The receptor comes from a woman under 30 in good health and CMV-seronegative. The sample comprised PBMCs. CDR3 residues: CASSISYSGGTYGYTF. The CDR3 bases are TGTGCCAGTAGTATCTCCTACAGTGGGGGCACATATGGCTACACCTTC.